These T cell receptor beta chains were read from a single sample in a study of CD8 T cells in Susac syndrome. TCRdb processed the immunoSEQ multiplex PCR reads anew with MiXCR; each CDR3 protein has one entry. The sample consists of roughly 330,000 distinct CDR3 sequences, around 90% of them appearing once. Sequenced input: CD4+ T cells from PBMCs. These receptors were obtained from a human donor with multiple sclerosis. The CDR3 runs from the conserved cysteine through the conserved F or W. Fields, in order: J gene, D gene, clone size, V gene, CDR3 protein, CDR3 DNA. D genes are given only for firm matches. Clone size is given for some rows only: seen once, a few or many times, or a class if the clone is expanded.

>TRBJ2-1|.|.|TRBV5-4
CASSLGRASNEQFF
TGTGCCAGCAGCTTGGGGCGTGCCTCCAATGAGCAGTTCTTC
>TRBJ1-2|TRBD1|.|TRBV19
CASRRDRANYGYTF
TGTGCCAGTAGAAGGGACAGAGCTAACTATGGCTACACCTTC
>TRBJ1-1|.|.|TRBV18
CASSRQKGYSEAFF
TGTGCCAGCTCACGACAGAAAGGGTATTCTGAAGCTTTCTTT
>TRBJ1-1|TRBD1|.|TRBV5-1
CASSLEGRGRGEAFF
TGCGCCAGCAGCTTGGAAGGCAGGGGGCGCGGAGAAGCTTTCTTT
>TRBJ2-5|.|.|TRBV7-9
CASSFPLRGETQYF
TGTGCCAGCAGCTTCCCCCTAAGGGGGGAGACCCAGTACTTC
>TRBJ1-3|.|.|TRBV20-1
CSAREGTFGNTIYF
TGCAGTGCTAGAGAGGGGACGTTTGGAAACACCATATATTTT
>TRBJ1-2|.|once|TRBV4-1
CASSQSPPPNYGYTF
TGCGCCAGCAGCCAATCTCCCCCCCCTAACTATGGCTACACCTTC
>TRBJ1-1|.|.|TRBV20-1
CSARGNTEAFF
TGCAGTGCTAGGGGGAACACTGAAGCTTTCTTT
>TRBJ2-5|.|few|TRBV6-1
CASRRPPQETQYF
TGTGCCAGCAGACGTCCTCCCCAAGAGACCCAGTACTTC
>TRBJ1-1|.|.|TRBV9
CASSPRAGPSTEAFF
TGTGCCAGCAGCCCAAGGGCGGGACCGTCGACTGAAGCTTTCTTT
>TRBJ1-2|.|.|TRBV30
CAWSVRQTGYGYTF
TGTGCCTGGAGTGTAAGACAGACGGGGTATGGCTACACCTTC
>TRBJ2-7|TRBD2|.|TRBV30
CAWTLGLAPTYEQYF
TGTGCCTGGACCCTAGGACTAGCTCCAACCTACGAGCAGTACTTC
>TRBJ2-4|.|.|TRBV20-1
CSASRGVVDIQYF
TGCAGTGCTAGTAGGGGGGTTGTAGACATTCAGTACTTC
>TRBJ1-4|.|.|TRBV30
CAWQKGSTNEKLFF
TGTGCCTGGCAAAAGGGAAGTACGAACGAAAAACTGTTTTTT
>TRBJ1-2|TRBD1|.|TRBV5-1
CASSSYNPGTGVEGYTF
TGCGCCAGCAGCTCCTACAACCCCGGGACAGGGGTTGAAGGCTACACCTTC
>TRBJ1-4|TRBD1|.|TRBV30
CAWNPGQGINEKLFF
TGTGCCTGGAACCCGGGACAGGGGATTAATGAAAAACTGTTTTTT
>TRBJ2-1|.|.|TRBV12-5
CASSEQYVYNEQFF
TGTGCTAGTTCGGAGCAGTACGTTTACAATGAGCAGTTCTTC
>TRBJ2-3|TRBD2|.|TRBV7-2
CASSLATGLAGGTDTQYF
TGTGCCAGCAGCTTAGCAACCGGCCTAGCGGGAGGCACAGATACGCAGTATTTT
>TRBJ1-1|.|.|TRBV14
CASSPGSANTEAFF
TGTGCCAGCAGTCCAGGGAGTGCCAACACTGAAGCTTTCTTT
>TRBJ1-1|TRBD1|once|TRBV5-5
CASSNQPTGVVEAFF
TGTGCCAGCAGCAACCAACCTACAGGGGTTGTTGAAGCTTTCTTT
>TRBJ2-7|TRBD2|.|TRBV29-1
CSVGSGSSEQYF
TGCAGCGTTGGTAGCGGGAGCTCGGAGCAGTACTTC
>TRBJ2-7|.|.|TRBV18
CASSPGLAGPYEQYF
TGTGCCAGCTCACCCGGACTGGCGGGGCCCTACGAGCAGTACTTC
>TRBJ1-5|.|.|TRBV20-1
CSARKGRSNQPQHF
TGCAGTGCTAGAAAAGGACGGTCCAATCAGCCCCAGCATTTT
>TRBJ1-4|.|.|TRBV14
CASSHQLLDEKLFF
TGTGCCAGCAGCCATCAACTGTTGGATGAAAAACTGTTTTTT
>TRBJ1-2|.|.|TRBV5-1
CASSLRQGPDGYTF
TGCGCCAGCAGCTTACGTCAGGGGCCGGATGGCTACACCTTC
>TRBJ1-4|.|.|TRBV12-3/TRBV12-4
CASRQGLDEKLFF
TGTGCCAGCAGGCAGGGTCTGGATGAAAAACTGTTTTTT
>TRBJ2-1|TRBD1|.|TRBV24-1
CATSGGGTGLYNEQFF
TGTGCCACCAGTGGGGGGGGGACAGGGCTTTACAATGAGCAGTTCTTC
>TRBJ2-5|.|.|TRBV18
CASSRSQQETQYF
TGTGCCAGCTCACGCTCACAGCAAGAGACCCAGTACTTC
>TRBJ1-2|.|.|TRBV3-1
CASSSVGGAYGYTF
TGTGCCAGCAGTTCCGTGGGGGGGGCTTATGGCTACACCTTC
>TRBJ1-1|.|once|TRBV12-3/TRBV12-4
CASSFSAGVDTEAFF
TGTGCCAGCAGTTTTTCAGCAGGGGTGGACACTGAAGCTTTCTTT
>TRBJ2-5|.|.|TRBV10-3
CAISDEGLETQYF
TGTGCCATCAGTGACGAGGGACTAGAGACCCAGTACTTC
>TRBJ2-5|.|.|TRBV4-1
CASSQTERQETQYF
TGCGCCAGCAGCCAGACAGAGCGCCAAGAGACCCAGTACTTC
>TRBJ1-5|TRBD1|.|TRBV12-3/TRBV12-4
CASSPDRDTQPQHF
TGTGCCAGCAGTCCAGACAGGGACACTCAGCCCCAGCATTTT
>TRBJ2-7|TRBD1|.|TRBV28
CASSPTGGPYEQYF
TGTGCCAGCAGCCCGACAGGGGGCCCCTACGAGCAGTACTTC
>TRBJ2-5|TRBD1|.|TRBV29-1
CSVRTGPEETQYF
TGCAGCGTTCGGACAGGGCCGGAGGAGACCCAGTACTTC
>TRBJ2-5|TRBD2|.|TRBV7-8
CASSLATSGGGETQYF
TGTGCCAGCAGCTTAGCAACTAGCGGGGGGGGAGAGACCCAGTACTTC